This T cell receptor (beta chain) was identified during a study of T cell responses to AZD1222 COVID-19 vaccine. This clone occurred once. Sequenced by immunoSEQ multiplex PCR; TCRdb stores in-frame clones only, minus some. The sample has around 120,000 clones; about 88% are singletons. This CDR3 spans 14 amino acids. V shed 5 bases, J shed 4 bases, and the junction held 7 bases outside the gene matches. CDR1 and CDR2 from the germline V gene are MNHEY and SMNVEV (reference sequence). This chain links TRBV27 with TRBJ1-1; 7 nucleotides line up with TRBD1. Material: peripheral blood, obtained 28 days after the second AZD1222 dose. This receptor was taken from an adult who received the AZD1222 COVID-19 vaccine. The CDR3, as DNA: TGTGCCAGCAGTGTGGACAGGAGGGGCACTGAAGCTTTCTTT. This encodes CASSVDRRGTEAFF.